This T cell receptor (beta chain) was found in a study of shared clonotypes between healthy human individuals. Study-wide results and caveats: What limited the represented genetic and exposure-history diversity was the small number of donors. In contrast to clonotypes shared by all four donors, non-shared clonotypes had lower generation probabilities.

This clone occurred a few times. What it recognizes is unknown. Repertoires were generated with immunoSEQ multiplex PCR, while TCRdb's copy carries only in-frame clones and drops some. The sample includes 1 million to 1.3 million clones, approximately 78% of them seen just once. This CDR3 spans 15 amino acids. V lost 5 bases to trimming and J lost 4 bases; unmatched junction nucleotides: 8. Germline lookup yields CDR1 SNHLY and CDR2 FYNNEI. The TCR comes from a man younger than 35 in good health. Some clones in this sample may be carry-over from other donors' samples. The chain has TRBV2 and TRBJ1-2; 9 bases line up with TRBD1. Sequencing was done on a sample of memory CD4+ T cells from PBMCs. Subset described: CD45RA-negative fraction. The CDR3 nucleotides are TGTGCCAGCAGTCCCGGGACAGGGTACGGCTATGGCTACACCTTC. Its protein product is CASSPGTGYGYGYTF.